Below, 25 T cell receptor beta chains from the same sample are listed, as sequenced in a study of cytomegalovirus exposure and HLA in healthy donors. Libraries were prepared by immunoSEQ multiplex PCR; TCRdb keeps only in-frame clonotypes and omits some of them. The table includes more than 300,000 clones, 70% to 90% detected once. The sample taken for sequencing was PBMCs. The receptors here all came from a woman aged 18-30 years in good health and CMV-seronegative.

The CDR3 sequence: CASSDGQGRGDTQYF. CDR3 bases: TGTGCCAGCAGTGATGGGCAGGGAAGGGGAGATACGCAGTATTTT. V gene TRBV2 combines with J gene TRBJ2-3; TRBD1 might be the D (5 bases). The CDR3 loop spans 15 amino acids. V shed 3 bases and J shed 5 bases, with 15 bases lying between them. In germline, CDR1 is SNHLY, CDR2 FYNNEI.

The chain couples TRBV5-1 to TRBJ1-2; 7 bases fit TRBD1. The CDR3 runs 14 residues. With V trimmed by 4 bases and J by 5 bases, 8 bases remained unmatched. CDR1 is SGHRS, CDR2 YFSETQ, per germline. The chain's CDR3 is CASSQGDATYGYTF. CDR3 DNA sequence: TGCGCCAGCAGCCAGGGGGATGCAACTTATGGCTACACCTTC.

This chain connects TRBV29-1 to TRBJ2-5; D is perhaps TRBD2 (5 bases). V dropped 1 base and J dropped 6 bases, with 9 bases sitting between them. CDR1 SQVTM and CDR2 ANQGSEA come from the germline V gene. CDR3 length equals 12 residues. CDR3 sequence: CSVEVEVKTQYF. CDR3 DNA sequence: TGCAGCGTTGAAGTGGAGGTGAAGACCCAGTACTTC.

This rearrangement joins TRBV9 to TRBJ2-7; D remains ambiguous. V shed 0 bases and J shed 0 bases, with 7 bases lying between them. This CDR3 has 14 residues. In germline, CDR1 is SGDLS, CDR2 YYNGEE. CDR3 DNA: TGTGCCAGCAGCGTAGTTTCAGACTCCTACGAGCAGTACTTC. It codes for CASSVVSDSYEQYF. Variable domain in full (rest from reference TRBV9 and TRBJ2-7): DSGVTQTPKHLITATGQRVTLRCSPRSGDLSVYWYQQSLDQGLQFLIQYYNGEERAKGNILERFSAQQFPDLHSELNLSSLELGDSALYFCASSVVSDSYEQYFGPGTRLTVT.

The chain links TRBV13 to TRBJ2-5; D is perhaps TRBD2 (6 bases). The V gene's germline CDR1 is PRHDT and CDR2 FYEKMQ (reference sequence). The CDR3 is 14 amino acids. V lost 4 bases to trimming and J lost 2 bases, with 11 bases between them. In DNA form, the CDR3 reads TGTGCCAGCAGCTCGGGACTGCAACAAGAGACCCAGTACTTC. It encodes CASSSGLQQETQYF.

This clone came up a few times. The chain couples TRBV7-3 to TRBJ2-5, with D perhaps TRBD2 (5 bases). The CDR3 spans 14 residues. Trimming stripped 5 bases from V and 5 bases from J, with 15 bases between. Germline V CDR1 and CDR2: SGHTA, FQGTGA. The CDR3: CASSLFGPGETQYF. In nucleotides, the CDR3 is TGTGCCAGCAGCCTATTCGGTCCGGGGGAGACCCAGTACTTC.

The V and J genes are TRBV27 and TRBJ1-2; possible D gene TRBD1, 6 bases. Trimming stripped 6 bases from V and 7 bases from J, with 15 bases between. This CDR3 is built from 13 residues. In germline, CDR1 is MNHEY, CDR2 SMNVEV (reference sequence). The chain's CDR3 is CASRSTGLRGYTF. CDR3 sequence (DNA): TGTGCCAGCAGATCCACAGGGCTTCGTGGCTACACCTTC.

V is TRBV7-2 and J is TRBJ2-7; 11 bases agree with TRBD2. Germline V gene data show CDR1 as SGHTA and CDR2 as FQGNSA. Germline trimming cut 5 bases from V and 0 bases from J; bases unmatched to any gene: 9. The CDR3 runs 17 residues. The DNA of the CDR3 is TGTGCCAGCAGCGTCGGGACTAGCGGAGGGAGCTCCTACGAGCAGTACTTC. This encodes CASSVGTSGGSSYEQYF.

V and J are TRBV28 and TRBJ1-5; the D is unclear. Deletions cut 3 bases from V and 2 bases from J, with 11 bases between. Germline-derived CDR1 and CDR2 are MDHEN and SYDVKM. The CDR3 spans 15 residues. The CDR3 protein is CASSFARLGNQPQHF. CDR3 sequence (DNA): TGTGCCAGCAGTTTTGCGAGGTTAGGCAATCAGCCCCAGCATTTT.

The table lists this clone with a count of one. The genes are TRBV2 and TRBJ1-3; TRBD1 aligns across 7 bases. J lost 0 bases, V lost 6 bases, and 8 bases had no gene match. CDR3 length equals 16 residues. CDR1 SNHLY and CDR2 FYNNEI come from the germline V gene. In nucleotides, the CDR3 is TGTGCCAGCAGCCTCCTAGGGGGCCTCTCTGGAAACACCATATATTTT. This gives the protein CASSLLGGLSGNTIYF.

The chain couples TRBV10-3 to TRBJ1-2, with 7 bases aligning to TRBD1. V gave up 6 bases and J gave up 6 bases; unmatched junction bases: 4. This CDR3 is built from 12 residues. Germline V gene sequence: CDR1 ENHRY, CDR2 SYGVKD. CDR3: CAISDRENGYTF. CDR3 DNA: TGTGCCATCAGCGACAGGGAGAATGGCTACACCTTC.

The chain combines TRBV2 with TRBJ1-2, with a tentative D call TRBD1 (6 bases). The CDR3 is 15 residues long. V was clipped by 6 bases and J by 7 bases, with 21 bases between them. The germline CDR1 and CDR2 sequences are SNHLY and FYNNEI. This CDR3 reads CASRLGTLDPRGYTF. The CDR3, as DNA: TGTGCCAGCAGACTAGGGACACTCGATCCGCGTGGCTACACCTTC.

This chain uses TRBV7-9 with TRBJ1-3; unclear D gene. The CDR3 sequence is 16 residues long. In germline, CDR1 is SEHNR, CDR2 FQNEAQ (reference sequence). The V gene lost 5 bases and the J gene lost 7 bases, with 21 bases spanning the gap. CDR3 sequence (DNA): TGTGCCAGCAGCCACCCCAGCGGAGGCTATGGGAACACCATATATTTT. Translation gives CASSHPSGGYGNTIYF.

The V gene is TRBV2, the J gene TRBJ1-4, with 8 bases fitting TRBD1. V gave up 3 bases and J gave up 16 bases; unmatched junction bases: 7. The CDR3 covers 12 residues. Per germline, CDR1 SNHLY and CDR2 FYNNEI. The CDR3 reads CASSDQGAMGFF. For the CDR3, the DNA is TGTGCCAGCAGTGATCAGGGGGCAATGGGGTTTTTT.

CDR3 region: CASTPSPSESETQYF. CDR3 nucleotides: TGTGCCAGCACACCCTCTCCCAGCGAATCAGAGACCCAGTACTTC. The rearrangement uses TRBV28 and TRBJ2-5; D uncertain. Trimming left V 7 bases short and J 4 bases short, with 19 bases between. This CDR3 is 15 amino acids long. CDR1 and CDR2 (germline): MDHEN, SYDVKM. The complete variable domain, with remaining parts taken from reference TRBV28 and TRBJ2-5, reads DVKVTQSSRYLVKRTGEKVFLECVQDMDHENMFWYRQDPGLGLRLIYFSYDVKMKEKGDIPEGYSVSREKKERFSLILESASTNQTSMYLCASTPSPSESETQYFGPGTRLLVL.

The table lists this clone with a count of one. This chain links TRBV2 with TRBJ2-4; D unclear. Germline V gene data show CDR1 as SNHLY and CDR2 as FYNNEI. The CDR3 runs 17 residues. V was trimmed by 6 bases and J by 10 bases, leaving 28 bases between them. CDR3 amino acids: CASRYSVTVLTPTIQYF. DNA of the CDR3: TGTGCCAGCAGATACTCGGTTACTGTTCTTACCCCGACAATTCAGTACTTC.

The chain employs TRBV6-5 and TRBJ1-6; maybe TRBD1 (5 bases). This CDR3 is built from 15 residues. Per germline, CDR1 MNHEY and CDR2 SVGAGI. Trimming removed 9 bases from V and 6 bases from J, with 18 bases in between. Here the CDR3 DNA reads TGTGCCAGGCTCGGGGGTGTCAGGCTTAATTCACCCCTCCACTTT. Residues: CARLGGVRLNSPLHF.

The V gene is TRBV28, the J gene TRBJ2-7; TRBD2 matches 14 bases. CDR1 and CDR2 (germline): MDHEN, SYDVKM. The CDR3 has 15 amino acids. V trimming: 3 bases; J trimming: 3 bases; junction bases outside the gene matches: 1. The CDR3 spells CASSLGTSGGYEQYF. The CDR3 coding sequence is TGTGCCAGCAGTTTGGGGACTAGCGGGGGCTACGAGCAGTACTTC.

This clone was seen a few times. The chain couples TRBV12-5 to TRBJ2-7; TRBD1 is a possible D gene (5 bases). V was pared by 1 base and J by 2 bases, with 18 bases between. From germline, CDR1 is LGHNT and CDR2 FRNRAP. The CDR3 contains 17 residues. DNA for the CDR3: TGTGCTAGTGGTTTGGCTCTAGACGCAGGGCCACCCTACGAGCAGTACTTC. It encodes CASGLALDAGPPYEQYF.

CDR3 in DNA: TGTGCCAGCAGTGCAGAGACAGGGGGTTGGACTGAAGCTTTCTTT. Translated, it gives CASSAETGGWTEAFF. The chain combines TRBV6-1 with TRBJ1-1; 9 bases agree with TRBD1. Germline V gene data show CDR1 as MNHNS and CDR2 as SASEGT. V was pared by 4 bases and J by 5 bases, with 8 bases of the junction left unmatched. The CDR3 has 15 amino acids.

V gene TRBV9 combines with J gene TRBJ2-1, with 7 positions matching TRBD2. The CDR3 consists of 14 residues. After removal of 0 bases from V and 7 bases from J, the junction contained 4 bases not matched to a gene. Germline lookup yields CDR1 SGDLS and CDR2 YYNGEE. DNA for the CDR3: TGTGCCAGCAGCGTAGGCGGGAGTGGGAATGAGCAGTTCTTC. Its protein product is CASSVGGSGNEQFF.

The V and J genes are TRBV9 and TRBJ2-6, with D maybe TRBD1 (6 bases). The CDR3 extends over 14 amino acids. V was cut by 3 bases and J by 10 bases, with 14 bases left in between. Germline V lookup: CDR1 SGDLS, CDR2 YYNGEE. DNA for the CDR3: TGTGCCAGCAGCGATTGGACGGACAGTAACGTCCTGACTTTC. Protein product: CASSDWTDSNVLTF.

The J gene is TRBJ2-7, the V gene TRBV9; TRBD1 aligns across 8 bases. V trimming: 2 bases; J trimming: 10 bases; junction bases outside the gene matches: 17. The germline gives CDR1 SGDLS, CDR2 YYNGEE. The length of the CDR3 is 16 residues. The CDR3 is CASSVSGQVDSGLQYF. The DNA for the CDR3 is TGTGCCAGCAGCGTCTCGGGACAGGTGGATTCGGGCCTTCAGTACTTC.

The V gene is TRBV2, the J gene TRBJ2-7; 7 bases agree with TRBD1. This CDR3 spans 12 amino acids. Germline V gene data show CDR1 as SNHLY and CDR2 as FYNNEI. Germline trimming cut 10 bases from V and 5 bases from J; bases unmatched to any gene: 8. Written as DNA, the CDR3 is TGTGCCACCACGGGACAGCGCAACGAGCAGTACTTC. This codes for CATTGQRNEQYF.

V and J are TRBV27 and TRBJ2-3; D is unresolved. Trimming took 3 bases from V and 2 from J, leaving 6 bases between them. Germline CDR1 reads MNHEY; CDR2 reads SMNVEV (reference sequence). This CDR3 has 13 amino acids. The CDR3 DNA reads TGTGCCAGCAGTTTCGGTGCCACAGATACGCAGTATTTT. It is translated as CASSFGATDTQYF.